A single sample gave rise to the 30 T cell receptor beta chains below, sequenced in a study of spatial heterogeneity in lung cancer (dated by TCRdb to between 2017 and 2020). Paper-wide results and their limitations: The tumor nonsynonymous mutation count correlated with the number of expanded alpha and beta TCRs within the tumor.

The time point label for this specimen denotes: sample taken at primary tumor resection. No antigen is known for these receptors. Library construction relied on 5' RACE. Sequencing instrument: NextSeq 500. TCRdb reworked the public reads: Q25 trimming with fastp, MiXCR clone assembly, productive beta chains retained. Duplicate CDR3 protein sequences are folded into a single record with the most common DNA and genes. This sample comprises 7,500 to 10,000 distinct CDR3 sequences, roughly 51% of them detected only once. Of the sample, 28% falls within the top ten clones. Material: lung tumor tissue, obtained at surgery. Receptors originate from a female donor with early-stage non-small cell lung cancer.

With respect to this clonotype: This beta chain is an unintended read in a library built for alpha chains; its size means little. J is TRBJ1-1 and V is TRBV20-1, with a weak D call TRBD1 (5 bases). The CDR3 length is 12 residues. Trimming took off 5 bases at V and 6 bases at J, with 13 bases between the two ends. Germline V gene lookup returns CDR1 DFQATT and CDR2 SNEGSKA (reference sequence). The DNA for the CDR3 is TGCAGTGCTCCGAAGGGGCGCCCTGAAGCTTTCTTT. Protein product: CSAPKGRPEAFF.

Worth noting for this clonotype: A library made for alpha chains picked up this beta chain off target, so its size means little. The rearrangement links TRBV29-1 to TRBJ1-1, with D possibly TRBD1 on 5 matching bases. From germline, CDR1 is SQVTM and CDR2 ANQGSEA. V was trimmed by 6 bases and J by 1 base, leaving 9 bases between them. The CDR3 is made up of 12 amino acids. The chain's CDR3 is CSVGRPNTEAFF. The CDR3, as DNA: TGCAGCGTGGGACGGCCGAACACTGAAGCTTTCTTT.

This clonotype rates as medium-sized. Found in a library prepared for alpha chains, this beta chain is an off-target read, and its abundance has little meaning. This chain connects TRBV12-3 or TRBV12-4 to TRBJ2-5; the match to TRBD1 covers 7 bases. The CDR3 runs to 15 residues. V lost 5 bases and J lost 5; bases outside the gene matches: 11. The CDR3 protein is CASSPNRYRGETQYF. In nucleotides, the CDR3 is TGTGCCAGCAGTCCAAACCGATACAGGGGTGAGACCCAGTACTTC.

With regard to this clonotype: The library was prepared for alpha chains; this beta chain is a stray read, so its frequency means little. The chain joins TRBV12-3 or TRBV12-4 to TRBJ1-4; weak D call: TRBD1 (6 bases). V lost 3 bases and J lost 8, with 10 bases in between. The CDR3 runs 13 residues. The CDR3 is CASSFRGWEKLFF. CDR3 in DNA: TGTGCCAGCAGTTTCAGGGGTTGGGAAAAACTGTTTTTT.

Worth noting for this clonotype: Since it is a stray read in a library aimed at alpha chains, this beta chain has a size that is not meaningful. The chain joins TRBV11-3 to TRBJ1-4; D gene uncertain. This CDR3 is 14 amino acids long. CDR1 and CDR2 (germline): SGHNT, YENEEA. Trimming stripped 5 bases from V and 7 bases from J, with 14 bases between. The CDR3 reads CASSLVSVGEKLFF. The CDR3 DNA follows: TGTGCCAGCAGCCTTGTGTCAGTTGGTGAAAAACTGTTTTTT.

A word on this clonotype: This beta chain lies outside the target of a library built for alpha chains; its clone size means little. The CDR3 is CASSESTGSNQPQHF. CDR3 nucleotide sequence: TGTGCCAGCAGTGAGTCGACAGGTAGCAATCAGCCCCAGCATTTT. The chain has TRBV27 and TRBJ1-5; perhaps TRBD1 as D (6 bases). Germline V gene sequence: CDR1 MNHEY, CDR2 SMNVEV (reference sequence). V lost 5 bases and J lost 0, with 11 bases in between. The length of the CDR3 is 15 residues.

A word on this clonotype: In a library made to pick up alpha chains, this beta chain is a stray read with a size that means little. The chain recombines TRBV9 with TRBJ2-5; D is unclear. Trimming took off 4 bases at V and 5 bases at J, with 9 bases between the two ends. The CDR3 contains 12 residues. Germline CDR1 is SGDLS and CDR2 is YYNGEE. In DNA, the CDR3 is TGTGCCAGCAGCTCCAGCATGGAGACCCAGTACTTC. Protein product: CASSSSMETQYF.

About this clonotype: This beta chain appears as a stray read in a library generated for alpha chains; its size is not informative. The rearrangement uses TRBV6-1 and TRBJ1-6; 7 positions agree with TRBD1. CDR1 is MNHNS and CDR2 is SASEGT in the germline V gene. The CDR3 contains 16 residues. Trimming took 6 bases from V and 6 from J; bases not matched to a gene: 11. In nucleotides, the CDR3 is TGTGCCAGCAGGGAGTACGGGACAGAAATTAATTCACCCCTCCACTTT. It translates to CASREYGTEINSPLHF.

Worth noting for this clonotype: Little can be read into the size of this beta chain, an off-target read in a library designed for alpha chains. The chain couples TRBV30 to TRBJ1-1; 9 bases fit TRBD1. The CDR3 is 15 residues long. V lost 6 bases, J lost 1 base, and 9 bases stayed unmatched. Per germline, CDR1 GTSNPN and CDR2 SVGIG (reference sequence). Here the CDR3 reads CACHPGTGWNTEAFF. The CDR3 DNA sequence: TGTGCCTGTCACCCTGGGACAGGGTGGAACACTGAAGCTTTCTTT.

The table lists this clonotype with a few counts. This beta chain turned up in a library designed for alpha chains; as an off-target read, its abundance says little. The CDR3: CASSPASGQGGYTF. The CDR3 region has the DNA TGTGCCAGCAGCCCAGCCTCGGGCCAGGGTGGCTACACCTTC. The V gene is TRBV6-5, the J gene TRBJ1-2; D possibly corresponds to TRBD1 (5 bases). Germline V CDR1 and CDR2: MNHEY, SVGAGI. This CDR3 is built from 14 residues. V was trimmed by 6 bases and J by 7 bases, leaving 18 bases between them.

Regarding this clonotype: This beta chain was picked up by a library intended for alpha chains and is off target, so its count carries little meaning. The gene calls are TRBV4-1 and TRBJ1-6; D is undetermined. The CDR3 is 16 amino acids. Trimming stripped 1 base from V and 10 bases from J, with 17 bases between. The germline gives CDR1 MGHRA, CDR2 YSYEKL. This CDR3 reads CASSQGAARAGSPLHF. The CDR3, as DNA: TGCGCCAGCAGCCAAGGGGCGGCGAGGGCTGGGTCACCCCTCCACTTT.

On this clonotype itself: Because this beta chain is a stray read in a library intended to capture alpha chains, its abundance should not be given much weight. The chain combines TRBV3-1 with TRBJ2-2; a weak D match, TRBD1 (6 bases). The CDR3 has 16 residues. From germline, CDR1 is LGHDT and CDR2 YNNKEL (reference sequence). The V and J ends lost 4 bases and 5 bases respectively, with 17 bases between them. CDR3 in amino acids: CASSPLWRQGTGELFF. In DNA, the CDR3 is TGTGCCAGCAGCCCTCTGTGGCGGCAGGGGACCGGGGAGCTGTTTTTT.

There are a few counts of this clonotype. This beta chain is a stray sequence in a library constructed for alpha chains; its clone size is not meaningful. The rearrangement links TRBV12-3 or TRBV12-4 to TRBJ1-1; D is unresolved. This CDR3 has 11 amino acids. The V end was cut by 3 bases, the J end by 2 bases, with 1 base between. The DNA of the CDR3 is TGTGCCAGCAGTTTCAACACTGAAGCTTTCTTT. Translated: CASSFNTEAFF.

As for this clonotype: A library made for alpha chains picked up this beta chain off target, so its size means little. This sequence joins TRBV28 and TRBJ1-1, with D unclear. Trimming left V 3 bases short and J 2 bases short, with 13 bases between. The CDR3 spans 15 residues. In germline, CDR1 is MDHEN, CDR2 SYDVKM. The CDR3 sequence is CASSFPRTVNTEAFF. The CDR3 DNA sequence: TGTGCCAGCAGTTTCCCCCGAACAGTTAACACTGAAGCTTTCTTT.

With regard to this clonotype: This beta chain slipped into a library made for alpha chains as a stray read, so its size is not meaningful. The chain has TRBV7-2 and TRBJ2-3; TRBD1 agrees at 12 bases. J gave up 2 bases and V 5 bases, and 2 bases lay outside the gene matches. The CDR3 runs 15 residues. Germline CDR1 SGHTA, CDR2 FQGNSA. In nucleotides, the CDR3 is TGTGCCAGCAGCCCGGGACAGGGGGCCACAGATACGCAGTATTTT. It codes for CASSPGQGATDTQYF.

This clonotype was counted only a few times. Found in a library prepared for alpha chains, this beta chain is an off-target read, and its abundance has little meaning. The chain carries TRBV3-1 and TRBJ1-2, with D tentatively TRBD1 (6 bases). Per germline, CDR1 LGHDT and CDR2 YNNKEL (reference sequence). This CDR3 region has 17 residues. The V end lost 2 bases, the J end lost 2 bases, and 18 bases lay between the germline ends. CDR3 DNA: TGTGCCAGCAGCCAATGGGGGGCCTCTCAAATAAACTATGGCTACACCTTC. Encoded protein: CASSQWGASQINYGYTF.

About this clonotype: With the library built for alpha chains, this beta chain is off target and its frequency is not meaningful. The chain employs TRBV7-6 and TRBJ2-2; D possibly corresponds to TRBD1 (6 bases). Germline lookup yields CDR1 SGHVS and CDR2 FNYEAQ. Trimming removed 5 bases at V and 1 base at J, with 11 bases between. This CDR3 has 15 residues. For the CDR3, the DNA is TGTGCCAGCAGCCGGGGACACCTGAACACCGGGGAGCTGTTTTTT. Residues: CASSRGHLNTGELFF.

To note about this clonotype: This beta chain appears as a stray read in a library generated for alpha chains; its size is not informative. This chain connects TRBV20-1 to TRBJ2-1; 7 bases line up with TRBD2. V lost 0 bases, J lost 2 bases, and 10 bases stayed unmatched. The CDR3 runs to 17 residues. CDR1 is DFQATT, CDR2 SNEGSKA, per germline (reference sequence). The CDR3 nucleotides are TGCAGTGCTAGAGATGCGGTTGAGCGGGGTGCCTACAATGAGCAGTTCTTC. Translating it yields CSARDAVERGAYNEQFF.

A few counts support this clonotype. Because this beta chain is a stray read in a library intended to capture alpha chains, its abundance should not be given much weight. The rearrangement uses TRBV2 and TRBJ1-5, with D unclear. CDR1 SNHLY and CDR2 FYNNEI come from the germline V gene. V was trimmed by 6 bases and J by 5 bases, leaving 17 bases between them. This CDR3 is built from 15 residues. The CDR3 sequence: CASSPVGRFYQPQHF. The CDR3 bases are TGTGCCAGCAGCCCCGTAGGCAGGTTTTATCAGCCCCAGCATTTT.

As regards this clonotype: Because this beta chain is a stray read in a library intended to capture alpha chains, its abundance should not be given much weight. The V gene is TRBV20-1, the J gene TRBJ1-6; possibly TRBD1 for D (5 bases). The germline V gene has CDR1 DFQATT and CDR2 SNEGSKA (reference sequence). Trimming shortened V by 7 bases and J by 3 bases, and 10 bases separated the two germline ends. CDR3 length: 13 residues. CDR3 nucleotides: TGCAGTGTAAGGGGACTCTATAATTCACCCCTCCACTTT. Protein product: CSVRGLYNSPLHF.

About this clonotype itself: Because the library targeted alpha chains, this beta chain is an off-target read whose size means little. The CDR3 DNA follows: TGTGCCAGCAGTTCAGCCATGGGACACCCTAACTATGGCTACACCTTC. Encoded protein: CASSSAMGHPNYGYTF. This chain joins TRBV7-9 and TRBJ1-2, with TRBD1 as a possible D gene (6 bases). This CDR3 region has 16 residues. From germline, CDR1 is SEHNR and CDR2 FQNEAQ (reference sequence). V was clipped by 6 bases and J by 0 bases, with 17 bases between them. Full variable domain (outside the CDR3, taken from reference TRBV7-9 and TRBJ1-2): DTGVSQNPRHKITKRGQNVTFRCDPISEHNRLYWYRQTLGQGPEFLTYFQNEAQLEKSRLLSDRFSAERPKGSFSTLEIQRTEQGDSAMYLCASSSAMGHPNYGYTFGSGTRLTVV.

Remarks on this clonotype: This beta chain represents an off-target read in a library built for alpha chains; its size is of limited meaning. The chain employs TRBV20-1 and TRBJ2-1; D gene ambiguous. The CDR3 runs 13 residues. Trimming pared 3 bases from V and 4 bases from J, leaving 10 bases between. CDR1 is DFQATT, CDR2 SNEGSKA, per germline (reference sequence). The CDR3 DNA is TGCAGTGCTAGTAGGGCAGGATACAATGAGCAGTTCTTC. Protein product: CSASRAGYNEQFF.

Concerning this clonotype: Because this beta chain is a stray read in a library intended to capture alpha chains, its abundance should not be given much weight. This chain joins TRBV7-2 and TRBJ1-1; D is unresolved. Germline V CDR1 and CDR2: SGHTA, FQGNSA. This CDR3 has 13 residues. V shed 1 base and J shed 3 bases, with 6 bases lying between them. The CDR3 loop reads CASSLVRDTEAFF. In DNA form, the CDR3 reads TGTGCCAGCAGCTTAGTTAGGGACACTGAAGCTTTCTTT.

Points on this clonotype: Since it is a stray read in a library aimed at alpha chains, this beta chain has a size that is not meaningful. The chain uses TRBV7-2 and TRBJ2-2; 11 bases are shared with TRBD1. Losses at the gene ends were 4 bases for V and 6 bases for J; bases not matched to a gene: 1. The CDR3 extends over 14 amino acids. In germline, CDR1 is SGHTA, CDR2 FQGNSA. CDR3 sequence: CASSWDRGAGELFF. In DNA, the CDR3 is TGTGCCAGCAGCTGGGACAGGGGGGCCGGGGAGCTGTTTTTT.

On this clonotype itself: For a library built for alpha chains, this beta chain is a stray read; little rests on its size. The CDR3 loop is CASSLGMGSTEAFF. In DNA form, the CDR3 reads TGTGCCAGCAGCTTAGGGATGGGAAGCACTGAAGCTTTCTTT. This chain uses TRBV11-2 with TRBJ1-1; D remains unclear. Trimming stripped 1 base from V and 4 bases from J, with 10 bases between. This CDR3 spans 14 amino acids. Germline V gene sequence: CDR1 SGHAT, CDR2 FQNNGV.

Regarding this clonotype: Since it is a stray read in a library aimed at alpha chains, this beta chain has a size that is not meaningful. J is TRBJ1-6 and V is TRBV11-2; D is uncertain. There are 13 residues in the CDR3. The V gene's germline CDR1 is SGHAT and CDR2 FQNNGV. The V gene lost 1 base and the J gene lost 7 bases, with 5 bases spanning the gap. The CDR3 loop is CASSLALNSPLHF. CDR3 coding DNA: TGTGCCAGCAGCTTAGCCCTGAATTCACCCCTCCACTTT.

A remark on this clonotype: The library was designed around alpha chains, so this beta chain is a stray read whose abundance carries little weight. DNA for the CDR3: TGTGCCAGCAGTTTAAGGACAGGGGGGAGTCAGCCCCAGCATTTT. Protein sequence: CASSLRTGGSQPQHF. The chain recombines TRBV12-3 or TRBV12-4 with TRBJ1-5; TRBD1 matches 10 bases. Trimming at V came to 2 bases and at J to 6 bases, leaving 4 bases not matched to a gene. The CDR3 consists of 15 residues.

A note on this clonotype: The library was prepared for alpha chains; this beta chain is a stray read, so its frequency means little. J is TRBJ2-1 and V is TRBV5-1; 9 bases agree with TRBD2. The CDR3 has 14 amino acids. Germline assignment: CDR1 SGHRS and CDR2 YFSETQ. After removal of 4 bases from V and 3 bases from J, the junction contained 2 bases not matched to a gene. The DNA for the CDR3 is TGCGCCAGCAGCGCTAGCGGGGTCTACAATGAGCAGTTCTTC. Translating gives CASSASGVYNEQFF.

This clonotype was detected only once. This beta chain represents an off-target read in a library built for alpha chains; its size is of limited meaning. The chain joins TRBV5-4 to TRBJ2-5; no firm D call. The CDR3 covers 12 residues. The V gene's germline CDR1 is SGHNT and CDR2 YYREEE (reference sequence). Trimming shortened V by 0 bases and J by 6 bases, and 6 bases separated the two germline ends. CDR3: CASSLDRKTQYF. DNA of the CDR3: TGTGCCAGCAGCTTGGATAGAAAGACCCAGTACTTC.

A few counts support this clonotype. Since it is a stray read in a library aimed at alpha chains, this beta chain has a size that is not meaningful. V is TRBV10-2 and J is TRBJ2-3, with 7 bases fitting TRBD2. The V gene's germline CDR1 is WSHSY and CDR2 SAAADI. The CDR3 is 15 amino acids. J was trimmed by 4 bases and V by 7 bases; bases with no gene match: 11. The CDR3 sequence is CASTSLRGISDTQYF. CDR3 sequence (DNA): TGCGCCAGCACGTCCCTGCGGGGGATCTCAGATACGCAGTATTTT.